Listed here are 20 T cell receptor beta chains from one sample, sequenced in a study of early T cells in non-severe SARS-CoV-2 infection. TCRdb fed the 5' RACE reads into MiXCR, producing one record per CDR3 protein. The sample yields tens of thousands of distinct CDR3 sequences, 12% to 15% seen once. Sequencing was carried out using whole blood. These receptors were taken from an adult who was a healthcare worker with PCR-confirmed SARS-CoV-2 infection or an uninfected control (not recorded which).

The chain employs TRBV9 and TRBJ1-3; the D is unclear. CDR1 is SGDLS, CDR2 YYNGEE, per germline. The CDR3 consists of 15 residues. V was pared by 3 bases and J by 0 bases, with 10 bases between. The CDR3 is CASSAEEYSGNTIYF. The CDR3 coding sequence is TGTGCCAGCAGCGCGGAGGAATACTCTGGAAACACCATATATTTT.

V and J are TRBV29-1 and TRBJ2-7, with D perhaps being TRBD1 or TRBD2 (5 bases each). This CDR3 contains 12 residues. Per the germline V gene, CDR1 is SQVTM and CDR2 is ANQGSEA. CDR3 DNA: TGCAGTCCTCCGGGACGAGGGATCGAGCAGTACTTC. It yields the protein CSPPGRGIEQYF.

This clonotype occurred a few times. This chain links TRBV12-3 or TRBV12-4 with TRBJ1-2; a weak D match, TRBD1 (5 bases). There are 11 residues in the CDR3. Trimming left V 1 base short and J 9 bases short, with 6 bases between. The DNA of the CDR3 is TGTGCCAGCAGTTTAGTGGACAGCTACACCTTC. It translates to CASSLVDSYTF.

This clonotype was counted a few times. The CDR3 region is CASSLRPLQRDRGRTNSPLHF. The DNA of the CDR3 is TGCGCCAGCAGCTTGCGCCCCCTTCAGCGAGACAGGGGACGTACTAATTCACCCCTCCACTTT. V is TRBV5-1 and J is TRBJ1-6; TRBD1 matches at 8 bases. The CDR3 loop spans 21 amino acids. The ends lost 1 base at V and 6 bases at J; junction bases unmatched: 21. From germline, CDR1 is SGHRS and CDR2 YFSETQ.

The table lists this clonotype with a few counts. DNA of the CDR3: TGTGCCACCCTGACGGGGCAGGCGAACACTGAAGCTTTCTTT. It translates to CATLTGQANTEAFF. The chain couples TRBV19 to TRBJ1-1; maybe TRBD1 (5 bases). This CDR3 comprises 14 residues. Germline CDR1 is LNHDA and CDR2 is SQIVND (reference sequence). V shed 10 bases and J shed 1 base, with 16 bases lying between them.

This clonotype has a count of ten or more. V usage is TRBV29-1 and J usage is TRBJ1-2; 10 positions agree with TRBD1. The ends lost 3 bases at V and 8 bases at J; junction bases unmatched: 9. CDR3 length: 14 residues. The germline CDR1 and CDR2 sequences are SQVTM and ANQGSEA. In DNA form, the CDR3 reads TGCAGCGTTGATATGACAGGGGGCGGGAGAGGCTACACCTTC. Translated, it gives CSVDMTGGGRGYTF. Looking up the rest from reference TRBV29-1 and TRBJ1-2 gives the full variable domain: SAVISQKPSRDICQRGTSLTIQCQVDSQVTMMFWYRQQPGQSLTLIATANQGSEATYESGFVIDKFPISRPNLTFSTLTVSNMSPEDSSIYLCSVDMTGGGRGYTFGSGTRLTVV.

The chain couples TRBV19 to TRBJ2-3; 8 nucleotides align to TRBD2. The CDR3 has 18 residues. Trimming removed 5 bases from V and 0 bases from J; junction bases left unmatched: 13. The germline CDR1 and CDR2 sequences are LNHDA and SQIVND (reference sequence). Here the CDR3 reads CASSPIQAGATSTDTQYF. DNA of the CDR3: TGTGCCAGTAGTCCTATCCAAGCGGGGGCAACTAGCACAGATACGCAGTATTTT. Full variable domain (outside the CDR3, taken from reference TRBV19 and TRBJ2-3): DGGITQSPKYLFRKEGQNVTLSCEQNLNHDAMYWYRQDPGQGLRLIYYSQIVNDFQKGDIAEGYSVSREKKESFPLTVTSAQKNPTAFYLCASSPIQAGATSTDTQYFGPGTRLTVL.

The chain uses TRBV28 and TRBJ1-1; D call uncertain. Trimming stripped 8 bases from V and 0 bases from J, with 7 bases between. This CDR3 is 12 amino acids long. Germline values: CDR1 MDHEN, CDR2 SYDVKM. CDR3 coding DNA: TGTGCCAGCGCCGGATTGAACACTGAAGCTTTCTTT. Protein sequence: CASAGLNTEAFF. Looking up the rest from reference TRBV28 and TRBJ1-1 gives the full variable domain: DVKVTQSSRYLVKRTGEKVFLECVQDMDHENMFWYRQDPGLGLRLIYFSYDVKMKEKGDIPEGYSVSREKKERFSLILESASTNQTSMYLCASAGLNTEAFFGQGTRLTVV.

This clonotype has only a few counts. The chain links TRBV30 to TRBJ1-6, with D unresolved. The CDR3 covers 11 residues. Between the trimmed V and J ends, which lost 6 bases and 7 bases, there was a span of 7 bases. CDR1 is GTSNPN, CDR2 SVGIG, per germline (reference sequence). CDR3 coding DNA: TGTGCCTGTGAAAAAAATTCACCCCTCCACTTT. Translated: CACEKNSPLHF.

This clonotype has ten or more counts. The germline gene is not matched at one end of the junction; a read error may be the cause. The rearrangement links TRBV7-7 to TRBJ2-5; 7 nucleotides align to TRBD2. Per the germline V gene, CDR1 is SSHAT and CDR2 is FNYEAQ (reference sequence). The CDR3 has 14 residues. In nucleotides, the CDR3 is TGTGCTAGCAGCTCGATGACTAGCACGGAGACCCAGTACTTC. Translation gives CASSSMTSTETQYF.

This clonotype was recorded many times. This chain connects TRBV11-2 to TRBJ1-5; a possible D gene is TRBD1 (5 bases). CDR1 is SGHAT and CDR2 is FQNNGV in the germline V gene. CDR3 size: 17 residues. Trimming cost V 6 bases and J 7 bases, with 25 bases left between them. The DNA for the CDR3 is TGTGCCAGCAGGGGGCCCCCAAATACAGGTTTTGGACAGCCCCAGCATTTT. It codes for CASRGPPNTGFGQPQHF. Together with reference TRBV11-2 and TRBJ1-5, the CDR3 gives the full variable domain: EAGVAQSPRYKIIEKRQSVAFWCNPISGHATLYWYQQILGQGPKLLIQFQNNGVVDDSQLPKDRFSAERLKGVDSTLKIQPAKLEDSAVYLCASRGPPNTGFGQPQHFGDGTRLSIL.

The rearrangement uses TRBV7-9 and TRBJ1-1, with D unresolved. Looked up from germline, CDR1 is SEHNR and CDR2 is FQNEAQ (reference sequence). V was trimmed by 4 bases and J by 2 bases, leaving 17 bases between them. CDR3 length equals 16 residues. The CDR3 coding sequence is TGTGCCAGCAGCTCCATTGAGCTTTCCCTTAACACTGAAGCTTTCTTT. It translates to CASSSIELSLNTEAFF.

The chain uses TRBV30 and TRBJ2-3, with D hard to call. V was trimmed by 3 bases and J by 0 bases, leaving 13 bases between them. Germline loops: CDR1 GTSNPN, CDR2 SVGIG (reference sequence). The CDR3 length is 15 residues. CDR3 in DNA: TGTGCCTGGAGCACTTTGAGCAGTAGCACAGATACGCAGTATTTT. Translated, it gives CAWSTLSSSTDTQYF.

This chain uses TRBV28 with TRBJ1-2; unclear D gene. Trimming left V 6 bases short and J 5 bases short, with 10 bases between. Germline V gives CDR1 MDHEN, CDR2 SYDVKM. The length of the CDR3 is 12 residues. The CDR3 reads CASRERSYGYTF. The CDR3 bases are TGTGCCAGCAGGGAAAGGTCTTATGGCTACACCTTC.

There are many counts of this clonotype. The chain recombines TRBV5-6 with TRBJ2-1; no reliable D call. Trimming shortened V by 4 bases and J by 0 bases, and 14 bases separated the two germline ends. CDR1 SGHDT and CDR2 YYEEEE come from the germline V gene. This CDR3 is 16 amino acids long. The chain's CDR3 is CASSVRQIPSYNEQFF. The CDR3 bases are TGTGCCAGCAGCGTGCGACAAATCCCCTCCTACAATGAGCAGTTCTTC. The variable domain in full, completed from reference TRBV5-6 and TRBJ2-1, reads DAGVTQSPTHLIKTRGQQVTLRCSPKSGHDTVSWYQQALGQGPQFIFQYYEEEERQRGNFPDRFSGHQFPNYSSELNVNALLLGDSALYLCASSVRQIPSYNEQFFGPGTRLTVL.

The chain couples TRBV12-3 or TRBV12-4 to TRBJ2-3, with a tentative D call TRBD2 (5 bases). Trimming pared 3 bases from V and 8 bases from J, leaving 6 bases between. CDR3 size: 11 residues. This chain's CDR3 is CASSLRVTQYF. The CDR3 nucleotides read TGTGCCAGCAGTTTGAGGGTTACGCAGTATTTT.

The rearrangement links TRBV19 to TRBJ2-3; 12 nucleotides align to TRBD2. V was pared by 5 bases and J by 3 bases, with 18 bases of the junction left unmatched. Germline CDR1 and CDR2: LNHDA and SQIVND (reference sequence). This CDR3 has 20 residues. For the CDR3, the DNA is TGTGCCAGTAGTGGTCCCTTACTAGCGGGGGGCCCACGGGGAACAGATACGCAGTATTTT. It translates to CASSGPLLAGGPRGTDTQYF.

The chain links TRBV6-2 or TRBV6-3 to TRBJ2-5, with a possible D match to TRBD2 (5 bases). CDR3 size: 14 residues. V gave up 4 bases and J gave up 1 base, with 10 bases separating them. CDR1 is MNHEY, CDR2 SVGEGT, per germline. The CDR3 DNA reads as TGTGCCAGCAGTTCCACTAGTGCCCAAGAGACCCAGTACTTC. It codes for CASSSTSAQETQYF.

The chain has TRBV6-2 or TRBV6-3 and TRBJ1-2, with D perhaps matching TRBD1 (6 bases). The CDR3 loop spans 16 amino acids. Germline assignment: CDR1 MNHEY and CDR2 SVGEGT. Trimming left V 2 bases short and J 5 bases short, with 18 bases between. In nucleotides, the CDR3 is TGTGCCAGCAGTTACCACCAGGGGAGAGTTTTTTATGGCTACACCTTC. Its protein is CASSYHQGRVFYGYTF.

The table lists this clonotype with a few counts. The rearrangement links TRBV6-2 or TRBV6-3 to TRBJ2-1; 8 positions match TRBD1. J gave up 7 bases and V 1 base, and 6 bases lay outside the gene matches. Germline V CDR1 and CDR2: MNHEY, SVGEGT. The length of the CDR3 is 15 residues. The CDR3 bases are TGTGCCAGCAGTTACTACCAGGGGGCCGTGAATGAGCAGTTCTTC. Its protein product is CASSYYQGAVNEQFF.